This T cell receptor (beta chain) is from a study of blood T cell repertoires in COVID-19. Overall study: Whether acute or convalescent, the COVID-19 samples came from the United States, Italy and Spain. T cells, B-cell-depleted T cells, or PBMCs provided the cDNA or gDNA that served as material.

Source study methods: Estimation of nucleated cell counts relied on the amplification of reference gene primers. Clones were sequenced by immunoSEQ multiplex PCR, and TCRdb holds only the in-frame ones, with some missing. That table gives V, J and clone size, and the DNA gave D and trimming. The sample has 120,000 or so clones; around 83% are singletons. The junction had 7 bases not matched to a gene; V was cut back by 4 bases and J by 4 bases. CDR1 is KGHDR and CDR2 is SFDVKD in the germline V gene. The length of the CDR3 is 15 residues. Input material: peripheral blood. V gene TRBV24-1 combines with J gene TRBJ2-5, with 8 bases identical to TRBD2. The sequence was collected from a man aged 80 or over with active or convalescent COVID-19. CDR3 residues: CATSESSGGSETQYF. As DNA, the CDR3 is TGTGCCACCAGTGAATCGAGCGGGGGTTCAGAGACCCAGTACTTC.